This TCR beta chain was obtained from a study of T cell responses to AZD1222 COVID-19 vaccine. Here immunoSEQ multiplex PCR was the method, and the copy in TCRdb shows in-frame clones only, minus some. The repertoire has roughly 120,000 clones, about 92% of them found once; the top ten carry 5%. Second-dose schedules of about 4 or about 12 weeks were combined. The germline V gene encodes CDR1 MDHEN and CDR2 SYDVKM. This CDR3 spans 15 amino acids. V lost 1 base and J lost 2, with 9 bases in between. Study-wide points: The study sampled repertoires only after the peak T cell response. Baseline seropositivity characterized only a handful of AZD1222 recipients. Dominant at 160-218 and 743-854, vaccine-associated CD4 TCRs also spanned spike.

Details on this clone: The antigen is undetermined.

This sample comprised peripheral blood, obtained 28 days after the second AZD1222 dose. The sequence derives from an adult who received the AZD1222 COVID-19 vaccine. The chain joins TRBV28 to TRBJ1-5, with unresolved D. The CDR3 DNA is TGTGCCAGCAGTTTATCTCTGGCCGGCAATCAGCCCCAGCATTTT. Amino acids: CASSLSLAGNQPQHF.